These T cell receptor beta chains were read from a single sample in a study of cytomegalovirus exposure and HLA in healthy donors. TCRdb keeps only in-frame clones here, not all; method: immunoSEQ multiplex PCR. The sample records roughly 180,000 clones, about 75% being singletons. Sequenced material: PBMCs. These TCRs come from a female donor in good health and CMV-seronegative. CDR3s include the opening cysteine and the closing phenylalanine or tryptophan. Each record gives: D gene, J gene, clone size, V gene, CDR3 length, CDR3 protein, CDR3 DNA. The D gene is left open where the match is weak. Only part of the rows carry a size: once, few, many, or a class if the clone is expanded.

.	TRBJ2-6	medium-sized	TRBV28	15	CASSFSPGDANVLTF	TGTGCCAGCAGTTTCAGTCCGGGAGACGCCAACGTCCTGACTTTC
.	TRBJ2-7	.	TRBV28	16	CASSLSIRLEGGEQYF	TGTGCCAGCAGTTTAAGTATAAGGCTAGAAGGAGGCGAGCAGTACTTC
TRBD2	TRBJ2-3	.	TRBV6-6	15	CASSPTSGRAGTQYF	TGTGCCAGCAGCCCGACTAGCGGGAGGGCGGGGACGCAGTATTTT
TRBD1	TRBJ1-5	.	TRBV7-2	18	CASSPRGTAGFRGQPQHF	TGTGCCAGCAGCCCCCGAGGGACAGCAGGCTTTAGGGGACAGCCCCAGCATTTT
.	TRBJ1-5	once	TRBV10-3	14	CAISERTGNQPQHF	TGTGCCATCAGTGAACGGACAGGCAATCAGCCCCAGCATTTT
.	TRBJ2-1	.	TRBV5-1	12	CASSLSGNEQFF	TGCGCCAGCAGCTTGTCGGGTAATGAGCAGTTCTTC
.	TRBJ1-5	.	TRBV7-2	16	CASSPPGANSNQPQHF	TGTGCCAGCAGCCCTCCAGGGGCGAATAGCAATCAGCCCCAGCATTTT
TRBD2	TRBJ2-1	few	TRBV5-1	17	CASSVGGETGGQNEQFF	TGCGCCAGCAGCGTCGGGGGGGAGACGGGGGGGCAAAATGAGCAGTTCTTC
.	TRBJ2-5	.	TRBV6-5	14	CASSPSGNRETQYF	TGTGCCAGCAGTCCCTCAGGGAACAGAGAGACCCAGTACTTC
.	TRBJ1-4	few	TRBV6-5	13	CASSTGSREKLFF	TGTGCCAGCAGTACGGGAAGTCGGGAAAAACTGTTTTTT
TRBD2	TRBJ2-1	.	TRBV7-2	17	CASSPPGFSGGAREQFF	TGTGCCAGCAGCCCTCCGGGGTTCAGCGGGGGGGCAAGGGAGCAGTTCTTC
.	TRBJ2-3	.	TRBV7-3	15	CASSPDSLGTDTQYF	TGTGCCAGCAGCCCCGACTCCCTAGGCACAGATACGCAGTATTTT
TRBD2	TRBJ2-5	.	TRBV5-4	18	CASSLFPGLAGLQETQYF	TGTGCCAGCAGTCTCTTCCCGGGACTAGCGGGACTTCAAGAGACCCAGTACTTC
.	TRBJ2-7	.	TRBV28	16	CASTPWASLSSYEQYF	TGTGCCAGCACCCCTTGGGCTAGCCTAAGCTCCTACGAGCAGTACTTC
TRBD1	TRBJ2-5	.	TRBV9	15	CASSVEGTGVETQYF	TGTGCCAGCAGCGTAGAGGGGACAGGGGTAGAGACCCAGTACTTC
TRBD1	TRBJ1-4	.	TRBV11-2	12	CASSFYRGELFF	TGTGCCAGCAGCTTTTACAGGGGGGAACTGTTTTTT
.	TRBJ1-4	once	TRBV2	15	CASRKEISTNEKLFF	TGTGCCAGCAGAAAGGAGATCTCAACTAATGAAAAACTGTTTTTT
.	TRBJ1-4	.	TRBV6-5	14	CASSEGSGNEKLFF	TGTGCCAGCAGTGAAGGGAGCGGGAATGAAAAACTGTTTTTT
TRBD1	TRBJ1-4	.	TRBV18	15	CASSLPGTGDEKLFF	TGTGCCAGCTCACTCCCCGGGACAGGGGACGAAAAACTGTTTTTT
.	TRBJ1-1	.	TRBV7-9	12	CASSLPGTEAFF	TGTGCCAGCAGCCTGCCGGGAACTGAAGCTTTCTTT
.	TRBJ2-7	.	TRBV29-1	11	CSGENSYEQYF	TGCAGCGGGGAGAACTCCTACGAGCAGTACTTC
.	TRBJ2-2	.	TRBV10-1	13	CASSESQYGELFF	TGCGCCAGCAGTGAGTCCCAGTACGGGGAGCTGTTTTTT
.	TRBJ2-7	.	TRBV27	14	CASSLGSQPYEQYF	TGTGCCAGCAGTTTAGGTAGCCAACCTTACGAGCAGTACTTC
TRBD1	TRBJ1-1	.	TRBV6-5	14	CASSKTGGSTEAFF	TGTGCCAGCAGCAAAACAGGGGGCAGCACTGAAGCTTTCTTT
.	TRBJ2-3	.	TRBV7-7	14	CASSPADSTDTQYF	TGTGCTAGCAGCCCAGCGGATAGCACAGATACGCAGTATTTT
TRBD1	TRBJ2-7	few	TRBV6-1	13	CAGPGQEIYEQYF	TGTGCCGGCCCGGGACAGGAAATCTACGAGCAGTACTTC
.	TRBJ2-2	.	TRBV27	16	CASGHSLGGDTGELFF	TGTGCCAGCGGTCATTCGCTCGGCGGGGACACCGGGGAGCTGTTTTTT
TRBD1	TRBJ1-1	.	TRBV5-6	18	CASSLALGAGGAYTEAFF	TGTGCCAGCAGCTTGGCCTTGGGGGCAGGGGGCGCGTACACTGAAGCTTTCTTT
TRBD2	TRBJ2-7	.	TRBV6-1	16	CASSEPVAGSSYEQYF	TGTGCCAGCAGTGAACCTGTAGCGGGGAGCTCCTACGAGCAGTACTTC
.	TRBJ1-1	.	TRBV6-6	14	CASSYPGRFPEAFF	TGTGCCAGCAGTTACCCGGGTCGGTTCCCTGAAGCTTTCTTT
TRBD1	TRBJ2-7	once	TRBV5-1	14	CASSLGTGLYEQYF	TGCGCCAGCAGCTTGGGGACAGGCCTCTACGAGCAGTACTTC
.	TRBJ1-5	many	TRBV5-1	15	CASSLTGSQDQPQHF	TGCGCCAGCAGCTTGACAGGGTCCCAGGATCAGCCCCAGCATTTT
.	TRBJ1-4	.	TRBV15	13	CATSDRGGEKLFF	TGTGCCACCAGCGATAGGGGAGGTGAAAAACTGTTTTTT
.	TRBJ2-2	.	TRBV6-5	16	CASSYPRGVGTGELFF	TGTGCCAGCAGTTACCCCAGGGGGGTAGGAACCGGGGAGCTGTTTTTT
.	TRBJ2-3	.	TRBV9	15	CASSGGTSGTDTQYF	TGTGCCAGCAGCGGGGGAACATCGGGGACAGATACGCAGTATTTT
.	TRBJ2-7	.	TRBV6-1	15	CASRVLRGSPYEQYF	TGTGCCAGCAGGGTTTTAAGGGGGAGTCCCTACGAGCAGTACTTC
.	TRBJ1-6	few	TRBV6-4	13	CASSPQGNQPLHF	TGTGCCAGCAGTCCTCAGGGGAATCAACCCCTCCACTTT
.	TRBJ2-3	once	TRBV5-1	12	CASSREEDTQYF	TGCGCCAGCAGCCGCGAGGAAGATACGCAGTATTTT
.	TRBJ1-1	.	TRBV11-1	14	CASSYRARNTEAFF	TGTGCCAGCAGCTACAGGGCGAGGAACACTGAAGCTTTCTTT
TRBD2	TRBJ2-3	once	TRBV9	17	CASSGPGLAGSTDTQYF	TGTGCCAGCAGCGGACCGGGACTAGCGGGTAGTACAGATACGCAGTATTTT
TRBD1	TRBJ1-3	.	TRBV7-9	15	CASSLGTGAVNTIYF	TGTGCCAGCAGCTTAGGGACAGGGGCTGTAAACACCATATATTTT
.	TRBJ2-1	.	TRBV6-1	15	CASAPAGIPYNEQFF	TGTGCCAGCGCCCCGGCGGGAATACCCTACAATGAGCAGTTCTTC
TRBD2	TRBJ2-2	.	TRBV6-6	13	CASRVGGAGELFF	TGTGCCAGCAGGGTCGGGGGGGCCGGGGAGCTGTTTTTT